In this sample, the clone carrying this T cell receptor beta chain turned up a few times. Original data processing: Reference gene primer amplification yielded estimated nucleated cell counts. Generated by immunoSEQ multiplex PCR, the TCRdb table keeps only in-frame clones and is missing some. V and J calls and clone size are those listed in that table; D and trimming were worked out from the DNA. In the table there are roughly 57,000 clones, roughly 86% of which are singletons. This sample was taken from a study of blood T cell repertoires in COVID-19. Study details: Acute and convalescent COVID-19 samples came from the United States, Italy and Spain. PBMCs, B-cell-depleted T cells, or T cells were the source of the cDNA or gDNA that made up the material.

Trimming shortened V by 4 bases and J by 2 bases, and 12 bases separated the two germline ends. CDR3 length: 14 residues. Germline V gene lookup returns CDR1 MNHEY and CDR2 SVGAGI. This TCR was recovered from a man between 60 and 70 years old with active or convalescent COVID-19. The sample was peripheral blood. The chain carries TRBV6-5 and TRBJ2-7, with D tentatively TRBD1 (5 bases). In DNA form, the CDR3 reads TGTGCCAGCAGTTTTAGGGGCAGCGCCTACGAGCAGTACTTC. This translates into CASSFRGSAYEQYF.